Below, 19 T cell receptor beta chains from the same sample are listed, as sequenced in a study of T cell responses to AZD1222 COVID-19 vaccine (dated by TCRdb to 2020 to 2023). Receptor amplification or capture employed the immunoSEQ multiplex PCR assay. The table comes from immuneACCESS by way of TCRdb, which keeps in-frame sequences with V and J called. Part of the clones is missing from these tables; in studies checked, under half for an unresolved V gene and the rest for unknown reasons. The sample table records fewer than 50,000 clones; around four fifths of these occur just once. About 20% of the sample is taken by the ten largest. What the time point label conveys for this sample: about 28 days (+/-7) after the second vaccine dose. According to the study, the label for this sample's treatment or condition signals: meningococcal conjugate vaccine given as trial control. This specimen consisted of peripheral blood, obtained 28 days after the second dose of the MenACWY control vaccine. The source of these receptors is an adult who received the MenACWY meningococcal vaccine as a control.

The rearrangement joins TRBV5-4 to TRBJ1-3; D is unresolved. V shed 2 bases and J shed 1 base, with 7 bases lying between them. Germline V gene lookup returns CDR1 SGHNT and CDR2 YYREEE (reference sequence). CDR3 length equals 14 residues. The chain's CDR3 is CASSFYGSGNTIYF. In DNA, the CDR3 is TGTGCCAGCAGCTTTTACGGGTCTGGAAACACCATATATTTT. Using reference TRBV5-4 and TRBJ1-3 for the parts outside the CDR3, the full variable domain is ETGVTQSPTHLIKTRGQQVTLRCSSQSGHNTVSWYQQALGQGPQFIFQYYREEENGRGNFPPRFSGLQFPNYSSELNVNALELDDSALYLCASSFYGSGNTIYFGEGSWLTVV.

The chain is built from TRBV13 and TRBJ1-1; D is unresolved. This CDR3 is 9 amino acids long. Per the germline V gene, CDR1 is PRHDT and CDR2 is FYEKMQ (reference sequence). V was cut by 4 bases and J by 6 bases, with 0 bases left in between. This CDR3 is CASSSEAFF. CDR3 coding DNA: TGTGCCAGCAGCTCTGAAGCTTTCTTT.

The chain recombines TRBV5-1 with TRBJ2-2; D is possibly TRBD2 (6 bases). The CDR3 consists of 14 residues. CDR1 SGHRS and CDR2 YFSETQ come from the germline V gene. Deletions cut 7 bases from V and 2 bases from J, with 12 bases between. The CDR3 DNA reads TGCGCCAGCTTTCGGGGAGGCAACACCGGGGAGCTGTTTTTT. Translation: CASFRGGNTGELFF.

This rearrangement joins TRBV11-1 to TRBJ2-1; D possibly corresponds to TRBD1 (5 bases). The CDR3 contains 16 residues. V was shortened by 6 bases and J by 1 base, with 16 bases between the two germline ends. Germline V CDR1 and CDR2: SGHAT, FQDESV (reference sequence). The CDR3 is CASSSGSRGSYNEQFF. The CDR3 DNA is TGTGCCAGCAGTTCCGGTTCAAGGGGATCCTACAATGAGCAGTTCTTC.

The genes are TRBV19 and TRBJ1-4, with TRBD1 as a possible D gene (5 bases). Between the trimmed V and J ends, which lost 6 bases and 7 bases, there was a span of 15 bases. This CDR3 contains 14 residues. Germline values: CDR1 LNHDA, CDR2 SQIVND (reference sequence). DNA of the CDR3: TGTGCCAGTAGCCCAGGGTTGAATGGTGAAAAACTGTTTTTT. Protein sequence: CASSPGLNGEKLFF.

The chain has TRBV11-2 and TRBJ1-2; the match to TRBD1 covers 9 bases. Germline V gene lookup returns CDR1 SGHAT and CDR2 FQNNGV. The ends lost 5 bases at V and 10 bases at J; junction bases unmatched: 5. This CDR3 has 12 amino acids. The CDR3: CASSPTGGDYTF. The DNA for the CDR3 is TGTGCCAGCAGCCCGACAGGGGGTGACTACACCTTC.

The chain's CDR3 is CASRGVRDYNSPLHF. In nucleotides, the CDR3 is TGTGCCAGCAGGGGTGTTCGTGATTATAATTCACCCCTCCACTTT. The chain uses TRBV2 and TRBJ1-6, with D uncertain. V lost 6 bases to trimming and J lost 4 bases, with 13 bases between them. CDR3 length: 15 amino acids. Germline V CDR1 and CDR2: SNHLY, FYNNEI.

V and J are TRBV5-4 and TRBJ2-7, with D hard to call. Per germline, CDR1 SGHNT and CDR2 YYREEE (reference sequence). The V end was cut by 1 base, the J end by 0 bases, with 11 bases between. The CDR3 runs 15 residues. CDR3 in DNA: TGTGCCAGCAGCTTGCCGGGTCAGCGCTCCTACGAGCAGTACTTC. Its translation: CASSLPGQRSYEQYF.

The chain recombines TRBV7-8 with TRBJ1-6; no firm D call. The CDR3 length is 15 residues. V lost 5 bases and J lost 7, with 15 bases in between. CDR1 and CDR2 (germline): SGHVS, FQNEAQ. CDR3 sequence reads: CASSPGVRRNSPLHF. CDR3 DNA sequence: TGTGCCAGCAGCCCCGGTGTGCGGAGGAATTCACCCCTCCACTTT.

The chain combines TRBV6-5 with TRBJ1-4; a weak D match, TRBD1 (5 bases). Germline assignment: CDR1 MNHEY and CDR2 SVGAGI. The CDR3 runs 13 residues. Trimming cost V 6 bases and J 5 bases, with 10 bases left between them. The CDR3 DNA reads TGTGCCAGCAGACAGGTGCTCAATGAAAAACTGTTTTTT. Protein product: CASRQVLNEKLFF.

The chain is built from TRBV27 and TRBJ1-2; weak D call: TRBD1 (6 bases). Germline V gene data show CDR1 as MNHEY and CDR2 as SMNVEV (reference sequence). This CDR3 region has 14 residues. The ends were cut back, 6 bases at V and 8 bases at J, with 19 bases in the middle. This CDR3 is CASSANNQGSGYTF. The CDR3 nucleotides read TGTGCCAGCAGCGCGAACAACCAGGGGAGCGGCTACACCTTC.

The rearrangement links TRBV19 to TRBJ2-6; 11 bases are a match to TRBD2. Germline CDR1 is LNHDA and CDR2 is SQIVND (reference sequence). The CDR3 is 17 residues long. The V gene end was trimmed by 7 bases and the J gene end by 2 bases; junction bases not matched to a gene: 7. CDR3 residues: CASMRLAGNAGANVLTF. The CDR3 nucleotides are TGTGCCAGTATGAGACTAGCGGGAAACGCTGGGGCCAACGTCCTGACTTTC.

Ten or more counts support this clone. The genes are TRBV19 and TRBJ2-7, with D unclear. Between the trimmed V and J ends, which lost 2 bases and 1 base, there was a span of 12 bases. CDR1 is LNHDA, CDR2 SQIVND, per germline (reference sequence). The CDR3 loop spans 15 amino acids. The CDR3: CASSISGTPSYEQYF. The DNA for the CDR3 is TGTGCCAGTAGTATATCCGGAACTCCTTCCTACGAGCAGTACTTC.

The chain has TRBV3-1 (or the pseudogene TRBV3-2) and TRBJ2-1; TRBD2 agrees at 7 bases. After removal of 0 bases from V and 15 bases from J, the junction contained 8 bases not matched to a gene. The germline V gene encodes CDR1 LGHDT and CDR2 YNNKEL (reference sequence). The CDR3 runs 13 residues. CDR3 sequence (DNA): TGTGCCAGCAGCCAAGATCGCGGGGGAGGCCGGTTCTTC. This gives the protein CASSQDRGGGRFF.

The chain uses TRBV3-1 (or the pseudogene TRBV3-2) and TRBJ1-6; D ambiguous. Looked up from germline, CDR1 is LGHDT and CDR2 is YNNKEL (reference sequence). CDR3 length equals 13 residues. Deletions cut 2 bases from V and 5 bases from J, with 4 bases between. For the CDR3, the DNA is TGTGCCAGCAGCCAATCCGATAATTCACCCCTCCACTTT. Translating it yields CASSQSDNSPLHF.

This sequence joins TRBV9 and TRBJ2-2; 11 nucleotides agree with TRBD2. Germline-derived CDR1 and CDR2 are SGDLS and YYNGEE. Losses at the gene ends were 0 bases for V and 5 bases for J; bases not matched to a gene: 6. The CDR3 is made up of 17 amino acids. The CDR3 reads CASSVGSSGGRTGELFF. The CDR3 DNA follows: TGTGCCAGCAGCGTAGGGTCTAGCGGGGGGAGGACCGGGGAGCTGTTTTTT.

The chain links TRBV3-1 (or the pseudogene TRBV3-2) to TRBJ1-6; 8 bases are shared with TRBD1. Germline CDR1 and CDR2: LGHDT and YNNKEL (reference sequence). Trimming removed 4 bases from V and 4 bases from J; junction bases left unmatched: 0. The CDR3 length is 14 residues. CDR3 sequence reads: CASSRQGYNSPLHF. The CDR3 nucleotides are TGTGCCAGCAGCCGACAGGGGTATAATTCACCCCTCCACTTT.

The CDR3 loop is CASSDGGGYGYTF. In DNA, the CDR3 is TGTGCCAGCAGTGACGGAGGGGGCTATGGCTACACCTTC. V usage is TRBV2 and J usage is TRBJ1-2, with a weak D call TRBD1 (6 bases). The CDR3 consists of 13 residues. The germline V gene encodes CDR1 SNHLY and CDR2 FYNNEI. V lost 3 bases and J lost 4, with 9 bases in between. The full variable domain, with the rest looked up from reference TRBV2 and TRBJ1-2, is EPEVTQTPSHQVTQMGQEVILRCVPISNHLYFYWYRQILGQKVEFLVSFYNNEISEKSEIFDDQFSVERPDGSNFTLKIRSTKLEDSAMYFCASSDGGGYGYTFGSGTRLTVV.

V and J are TRBV19 and TRBJ1-5; D is unclear. Per germline, CDR1 LNHDA and CDR2 SQIVND (reference sequence). This CDR3 has 14 amino acids. V was shortened by 1 base and J by 7 bases, with 11 bases between the two germline ends. CDR3 bases: TGTGCCAGTAGTATAGTATGGGATGGGCAGCCCCAGCATTTT. Protein sequence: CASSIVWDGQPQHF.